The sequence of this T cell receptor (beta chain) was determined in a study of blood T cell repertoires in COVID-19. About the research overall: The United States, Italy and Spain provided the acute and convalescent COVID-19 samples. The analysed material was cDNA or gDNA that came from T cells, B-cell-depleted T cells, or PBMCs.

This CDR3 spans 16 amino acids. Trimming took off 0 bases at V and 2 bases at J, with 14 bases between the two ends. Germline loops: CDR1 LGHDT, CDR2 YNNKEL (reference sequence). Here immunoSEQ multiplex PCR was the method, and the copy in TCRdb shows in-frame clones only, minus some. The sample consists of approximately 100,000 clones, approximately 80% of them appearing once. The chain employs TRBV3-1 (or the pseudogene TRBV3-2) and TRBJ2-7, with a weak D call TRBD2 (7 bases). The specimen sequenced was peripheral blood. This TCR was sampled from a man aged 65-85 years with acute or convalescent COVID-19. This chain's CDR3 is CASSQEGGVRTYEQYF. CDR3 sequence (DNA): TGTGCCAGCAGCCAAGAAGGGGGGGTACGAACCTACGAGCAGTACTTC.